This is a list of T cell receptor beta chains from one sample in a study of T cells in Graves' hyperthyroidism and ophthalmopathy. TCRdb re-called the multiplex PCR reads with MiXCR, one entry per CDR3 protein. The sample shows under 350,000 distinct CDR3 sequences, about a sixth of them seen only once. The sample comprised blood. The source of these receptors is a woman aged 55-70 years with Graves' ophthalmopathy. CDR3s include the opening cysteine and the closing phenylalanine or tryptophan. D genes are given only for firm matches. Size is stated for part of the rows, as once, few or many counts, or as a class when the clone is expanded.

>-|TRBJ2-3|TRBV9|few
TGTGCCAGCAGCGTAAGCGGGTCGGACACAGATACGCAGTATTTT
CASSVSGSDTDTQYF
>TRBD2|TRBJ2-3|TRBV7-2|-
TGTGCCAGCAGCCCACGGGCGGGAGGAGATACGCAGTATTTT
CASSPRAGGDTQYF
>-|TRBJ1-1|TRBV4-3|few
TGCGCCAGCAGCCAAGAGGACATGAACACTGAAGCTTTCTTT
CASSQEDMNTEAFF
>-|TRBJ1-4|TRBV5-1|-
TGCGCCAGCAGCTTGTCCGGGGGCGCGTATGAAAAACTGTTTTTT
CASSLSGGAYEKLFF
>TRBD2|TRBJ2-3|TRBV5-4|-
TGTGCCAGCAGCTCGACTAGCGGTGCTACTAGCACAGATACGCAGTATTTT
CASSSTSGATSTDTQYF
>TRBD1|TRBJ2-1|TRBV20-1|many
TGCAGTGCTAGAGCCCCGCGGGACAGGGCCTACAATGAGCAGTTCTTC
CSARAPRDRAYNEQFF
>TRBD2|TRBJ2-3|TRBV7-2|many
TGTGCCAGCAGCTTAGTCGGTAGCGGGGGCCTAACCGGCACAGATACGCAGTATTTT
CASSLVGSGGLTGTDTQYF
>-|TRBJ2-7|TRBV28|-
TGTGCCAGCCTCGACTCGTACTCCTACGAGCAGTACTTC
CASLDSYSYEQYF
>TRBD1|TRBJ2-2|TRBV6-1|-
TGTGCCAGCTTCCCCCAGGGGGCGCAGGTCGGGGAGCTGTTTTTT
CASFPQGAQVGELFF
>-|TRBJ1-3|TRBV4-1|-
TGCGCCAGCAGCCAAGAGATTAGTATTGCTGGAAACACCATATATTTT
CASSQEISIAGNTIYF
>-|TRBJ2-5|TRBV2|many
TGTGCCAGCAGTGAAGCAACAGGGATGGAGACCCAGTACTTC
CASSEATGMETQYF
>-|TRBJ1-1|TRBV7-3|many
TGTGCCAGCAGCTTAAACGGGGCCGGCACTGAAGCTTTCTTT
CASSLNGAGTEAFF